This T cell receptor beta chain was identified during a study of response to subunit inactivated influenza vaccine. One entry per CDR3 protein, called by TCRdb with MiXCR from the RT-PCR reads. The table lists some 550,000 distinct CDR3 sequences, less than 25% of them singletons. CDR3 size: 15 residues. Germline V lookup: CDR1 MGHDK, CDR2 SYGVNS. The V and J ends lost 5 bases and 2 bases respectively, with 14 bases between them. This clonotype was seen repeatedly, ten times or more. The data also belong to a second study, concerning T cells expressing NK-cell markers. As that study records: Production of TCR beta cDNA relied on 5'RACE template switching with UMIs. A range of about 1.0-8% of CD8+ T cells consisted of dominant NKG2C+ clonotypes in 5 to 7 donors.

This specimen was CD4+ T cells sorted from PBMCs, taken roughly 13 days after vaccination. This receptor was taken from a man aged 45-65 years who received an inactivated influenza vaccine. V gene TRBV25-1 combines with J gene TRBJ2-3; possible D gene TRBD2, 5 bases. As DNA, the CDR3 is TGTGCCAGCAGTAATGGCCTAGCCAACACAGATACGCAGTATTTT. Its protein is CASSNGLANTDTQYF.